The 4 T cell receptor beta chains below all came from one sample that was sequenced in a study of patients and donors after allogeneic stem cell transplantation. Each CDR3 protein gets one entry after TCRdb re-called the RT-PCR reads with MiXCR. The table records around 82,000 distinct CDR3 sequences, 5% of them present only once. The sequenced sample was blood, either unsorted or a sorted T cell fraction (not recorded which). The origin of the receptors is a human donor who was either an allogeneic HSCT recipient or a stem cell or donor lymphocyte infusion donor (not recorded which). It is not recorded whose cells these are; they may come from a transplant donor.

This clonotype has at least ten counts. CDR3 residues: CASSFRPGTGNYEQYF. CDR3 nucleotides: TGCGCCAGCAGCTTCCGTCCCGGGACAGGCAACTACGAGCAGTACTTC. The chain joins TRBV5-1 to TRBJ2-7; 8 bases are shared with TRBD1. V gave up 2 bases and J gave up 3 bases; unmatched junction bases: 10. Germline V lookup: CDR1 SGHRS, CDR2 YFSETQ. CDR3 length equals 16 residues.

This clonotype was seen only a few times. The gene calls are TRBV27 and TRBJ2-3, with D unresolved. The CDR3 extends over 13 amino acids. V lost 3 bases and J 5 bases, leaving 9 bases between the germline ends. Per the germline V gene, CDR1 is MNHEY and CDR2 is SMNVEV (reference sequence). This CDR3 is CASSFVKGDTQYF. Written as DNA, the CDR3 is TGTGCCAGCAGTTTCGTCAAGGGAGATACGCAGTATTTT.

This clonotype was recorded many times. The genes are TRBV19 and TRBJ1-5; no clear D gene. V lost 1 base to trimming and J lost 7 bases, with 8 bases between them. The CDR3 covers 13 residues. Germline CDR1 is LNHDA and CDR2 is SQIVND (reference sequence). The CDR3 loop reads CASSIVGLQPQHF. The CDR3 DNA reads as TGTGCCAGTAGTATAGTAGGGCTGCAGCCCCAGCATTTT.

As for this clonotype: This sequence may be a read error, since a much larger clone differs from it by one base. Lacking the conserved final phenylalanine or tryptophan, this CDR3 likely reflects a read error. This rearrangement joins TRBV20-1 to TRBJ2-2; D gene unclear. V was clipped by 3 bases and J by 0 bases, with 8 bases between them. Germline CDR1 and CDR2: DFQATT and SNEGSKA (reference sequence). This CDR3 contains 14 residues. Here the CDR3 reads CSARRPSNTGELFL. CDR3 DNA: TGCAGTGCTAGGAGGCCCTCGAACACCGGGGAGCTGTTTTTA.